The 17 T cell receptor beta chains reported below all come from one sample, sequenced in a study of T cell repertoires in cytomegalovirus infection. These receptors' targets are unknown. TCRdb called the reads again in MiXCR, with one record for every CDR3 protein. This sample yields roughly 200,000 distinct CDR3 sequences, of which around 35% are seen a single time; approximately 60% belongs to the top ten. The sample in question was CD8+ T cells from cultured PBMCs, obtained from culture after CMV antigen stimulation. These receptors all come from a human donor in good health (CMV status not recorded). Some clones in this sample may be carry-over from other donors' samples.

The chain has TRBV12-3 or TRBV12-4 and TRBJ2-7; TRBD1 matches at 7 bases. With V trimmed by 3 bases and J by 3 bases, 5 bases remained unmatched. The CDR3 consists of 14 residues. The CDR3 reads CASSLPGGIYEQYF. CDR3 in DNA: TGTGCCAGCAGTTTGCCAGGGGGAATCTACGAGCAGTACTTC.

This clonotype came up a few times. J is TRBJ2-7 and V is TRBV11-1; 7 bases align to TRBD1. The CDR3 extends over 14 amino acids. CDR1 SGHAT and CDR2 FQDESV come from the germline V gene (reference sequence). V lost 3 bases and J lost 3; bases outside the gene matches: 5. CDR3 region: CASSFRDRNYEQYF. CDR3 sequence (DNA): TGTGCCAGCAGCTTCCGGGACAGAAACTACGAGCAGTACTTC.

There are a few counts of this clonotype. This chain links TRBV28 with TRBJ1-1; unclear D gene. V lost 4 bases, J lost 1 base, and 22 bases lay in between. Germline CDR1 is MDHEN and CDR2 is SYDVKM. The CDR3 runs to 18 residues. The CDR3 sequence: CASSSPALFTRPNTEAFF. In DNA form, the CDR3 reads TGTGCCAGCAGTTCACCGGCTCTATTCACTAGGCCGAACACTGAAGCTTTCTTT.

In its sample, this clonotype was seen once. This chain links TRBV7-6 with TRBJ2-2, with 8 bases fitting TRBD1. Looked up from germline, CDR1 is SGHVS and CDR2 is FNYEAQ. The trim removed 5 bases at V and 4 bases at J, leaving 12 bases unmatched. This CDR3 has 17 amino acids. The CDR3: CASSPLGTGTATGELFF. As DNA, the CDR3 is TGTGCCAGCAGCCCCCTCGGGACAGGTACCGCCACCGGGGAGCTGTTTTTT.

CDR3 in amino acids: CASSLRREAEQFF. CDR3 nucleotides: TGTGCCAGCAGCTTAAGGCGGGAGGCTGAGCAGTTCTTC. The J gene is TRBJ2-1, the V gene TRBV5-4; 8 bases match TRBD2. This CDR3 contains 13 residues. Germline V gene data show CDR1 as SGHNT and CDR2 as YYREEE (reference sequence). With V trimmed by 2 bases and J by 9 bases, 4 bases remained unmatched.

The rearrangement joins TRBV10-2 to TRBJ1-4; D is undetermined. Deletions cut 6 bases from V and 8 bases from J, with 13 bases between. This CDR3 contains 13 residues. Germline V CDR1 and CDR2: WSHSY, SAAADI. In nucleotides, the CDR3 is TGCGCCAGCAGCGTCCGACTGGGAGAAAAACTGTTTTTT. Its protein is CASSVRLGEKLFF.

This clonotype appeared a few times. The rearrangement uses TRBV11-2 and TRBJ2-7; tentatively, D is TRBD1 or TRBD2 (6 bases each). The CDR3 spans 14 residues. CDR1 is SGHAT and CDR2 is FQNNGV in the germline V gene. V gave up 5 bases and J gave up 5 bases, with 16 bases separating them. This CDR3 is CASSPSGATNEQYF. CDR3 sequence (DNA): TGTGCCAGCAGCCCTTCGGGGGCCACGAACGAGCAGTACTTC.

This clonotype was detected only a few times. The CDR3 sequence is CASTPKETQYF. Here the CDR3 DNA reads TGTGCCAGCACCCCTAAGGAGACCCAGTACTTC. This chain links TRBV7-9 with TRBJ2-5; D unclear. The CDR3 runs 11 residues. Trimming took 7 bases from V and 5 from J, leaving 8 bases between them. CDR1 and CDR2 (germline): SEHNR, FQNEAQ (reference sequence).

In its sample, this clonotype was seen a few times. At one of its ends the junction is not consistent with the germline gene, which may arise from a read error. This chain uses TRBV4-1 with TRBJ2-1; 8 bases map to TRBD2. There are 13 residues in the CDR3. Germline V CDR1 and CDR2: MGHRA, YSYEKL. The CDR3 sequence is CASSRIKRESRFF. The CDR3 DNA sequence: TGTGCCAGCAGCCGCATCAAGCGGGAGTCGCGGTTCTTC.

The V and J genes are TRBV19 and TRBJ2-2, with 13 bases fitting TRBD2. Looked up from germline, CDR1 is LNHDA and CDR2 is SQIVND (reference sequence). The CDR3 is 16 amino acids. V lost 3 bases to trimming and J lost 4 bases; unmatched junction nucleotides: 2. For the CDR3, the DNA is TGTGCCAGTAGTATGCGACTAGCGGGGGGCACCGGGGAGCTGTTTTTT. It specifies CASSMRLAGGTGELFF.

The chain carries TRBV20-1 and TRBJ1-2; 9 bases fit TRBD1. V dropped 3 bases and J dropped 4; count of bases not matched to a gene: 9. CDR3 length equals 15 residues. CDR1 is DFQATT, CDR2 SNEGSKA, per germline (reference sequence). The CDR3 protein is CSARGQGRGLYGYTF. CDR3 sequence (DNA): TGCAGTGCTAGGGGACAGGGACGGGGGCTCTATGGCTACACCTTC.

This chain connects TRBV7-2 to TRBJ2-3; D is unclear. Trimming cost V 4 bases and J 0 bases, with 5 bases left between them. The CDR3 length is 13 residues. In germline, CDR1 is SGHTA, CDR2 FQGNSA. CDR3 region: CASSSQSTDTQYF. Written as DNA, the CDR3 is TGTGCCAGCAGCTCCCAGAGCACAGATACGCAGTATTTT.

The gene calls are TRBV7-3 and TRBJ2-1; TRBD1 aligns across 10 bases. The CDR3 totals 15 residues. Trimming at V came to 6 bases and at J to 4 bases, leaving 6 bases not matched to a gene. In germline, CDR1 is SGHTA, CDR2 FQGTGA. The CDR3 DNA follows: TGTGCCAGCAGTCCCGGGACAGGGGTTTACAATGAGCAGTTCTTC. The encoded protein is CASSPGTGVYNEQFF.

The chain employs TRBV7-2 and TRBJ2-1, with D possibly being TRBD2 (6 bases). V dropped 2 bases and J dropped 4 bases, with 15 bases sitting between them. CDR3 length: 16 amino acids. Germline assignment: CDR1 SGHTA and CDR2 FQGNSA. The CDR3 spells CASSLWSGPSYNEQFF. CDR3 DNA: TGTGCCAGCAGCTTATGGAGCGGGCCTTCTTACAATGAGCAGTTCTTC.

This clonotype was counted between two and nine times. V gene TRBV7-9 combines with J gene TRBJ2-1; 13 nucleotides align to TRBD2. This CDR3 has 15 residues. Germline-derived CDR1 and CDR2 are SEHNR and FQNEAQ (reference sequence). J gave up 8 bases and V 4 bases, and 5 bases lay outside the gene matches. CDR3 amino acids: CASSSGTSGIYEQFF. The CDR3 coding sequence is TGTGCCAGCAGCTCCGGGACTAGCGGGATATATGAGCAGTTCTTC.

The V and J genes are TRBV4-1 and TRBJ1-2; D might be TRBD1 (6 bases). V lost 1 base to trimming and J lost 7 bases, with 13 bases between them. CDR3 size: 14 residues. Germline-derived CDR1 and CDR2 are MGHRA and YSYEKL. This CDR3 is CASSQGTAMPGYTF. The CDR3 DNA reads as TGCGCCAGCAGCCAAGGGACAGCGATGCCTGGCTACACCTTC.

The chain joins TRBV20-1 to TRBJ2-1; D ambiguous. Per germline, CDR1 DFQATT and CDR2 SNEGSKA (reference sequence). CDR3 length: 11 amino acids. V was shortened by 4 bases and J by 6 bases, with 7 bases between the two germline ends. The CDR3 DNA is TGCAGTGCTAAACTCCCCAATGAGCAGTTCTTC. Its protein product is CSAKLPNEQFF.